The clone carrying this TCR beta chain was observed many times. The antigen remains undetermined. With 8 bases clipped from V and 3 bases from J, the junction kept 3 bases outside the gene matches. Germline V CDR1 and CDR2: LNHDA, SQIVND (reference sequence). CDR3 length: 13 residues. Preparation of the TCRbeta library involved a method that used unique molecular identifiers. TCRdb re-analysed the PCR reads in MiXCR, keeping a single row per CDR3 protein. The sample holds some 190,000 distinct CDR3 sequences; approximately 10% are singletons and the top ten take 13%. This record belongs to a study of T-cell reconstitution after alpha-beta-depleted transplantation in children. Whole-study findings and limits: Roughly two months post-transplant, alpha-beta T cells reportedly originated from several hundred graft clones that had expanded.

This sequence was found in a boy aged 2 to 9 with acute myeloid leukemia, due to receive a stem cell transplant. This chain connects TRBV19 to TRBJ1-5, with 8 bases identical to TRBD1. This specimen was PBMCs, taken before TCRalphabeta/CD19-depleted stem cell transplant. The CDR3, as DNA: TGTGCCAGTCAGCAGGGGGCCAATCAGCCCCAGCATTTT. Protein sequence: CASQQGANQPQHF.